Presented here are 25 T cell receptor beta chains from one specimen sequenced in a study of cytomegalovirus exposure and HLA in healthy donors. The PCR used 60 Vbeta and 13 Jbeta primers. The data were produced by immunoSEQ multiplex PCR, yet TCRdb's version contains in-frame clones alone and is incomplete. The sample carries about 140,000 clones, roughly 80% recorded once. The sample was PBMCs. Receptors were obtained from a man aged 35-49 years in good health and CMV-seronegative.

The table lists this clone with a count of one. The chain combines TRBV5-6 with TRBJ2-3; TRBD2 matches at 7 bases. The CDR3 runs 12 residues. Per germline, CDR1 SGHDT and CDR2 YYEEEE. The junction had 8 bases not matched to a gene; V was cut back by 7 bases and J by 9 bases. As DNA, the CDR3 is TGTGCCAGCGGGGGGGGACCCCAAACGCAGTATTTT. Its translation: CASGGGPQTQYF.

This chain uses TRBV25-1 with TRBJ1-3; D uncertain. The CDR3 totals 13 residues. Germline-derived CDR1 and CDR2 are MGHDK and SYGVNS. The V end was cut by 6 bases, the J end by 4 bases, with 10 bases between. This chain's CDR3 is CASSIRYGNTIYF. As DNA, the CDR3 is TGTGCCAGCAGCATACGGTACGGAAACACCATATATTTT.

Note on this clone: The junction shows a germline mismatch at one end, possibly a read error. Other DNA sequences in this sample translate to the same CDR3. The rearrangement joins TRBV30 to TRBJ1-6; 8 bases fit TRBD1. The CDR3 extends over 16 amino acids. The germline V gene has CDR1 GTSNPN and CDR2 SVGIG (reference sequence). DNA for the CDR3: TGTGCCTGGAGTTCACCCAGGGGGCTGTCTAATTCCCCCCTCCACTTT. Protein sequence: CAWSSPRGLSNSPLHF. The full variable domain, its missing parts supplied by reference TRBV30 and TRBJ1-6, is SQTIHQWPATLVQPVGSPLSLECTVEGTSNPNLYWYRQAAGRGLQLLFYSVGIGQISSEVPQNLSASRPQDRQFILSSKKLLLSDSGFYLCAWSSPRGLSNSPLHFGNGTRLTVT.

J is TRBJ2-1 and V is TRBV5-1; D gene uncertain. Between the trimmed V and J ends, which lost 0 bases and 7 bases, there was a span of 8 bases. The length of the CDR3 is 13 residues. In germline, CDR1 is SGHRS, CDR2 YFSETQ. CDR3 bases: TGCGCCAGCAGCTTGGGGGCTCGGAATGAGCAGTTCTTC. This gives the protein CASSLGARNEQFF.

This clone was recorded a few times. The chain uses TRBV6-5 and TRBJ1-1, with no clear D. There are 11 residues in the CDR3. In germline, CDR1 is MNHEY, CDR2 SVGAGI. Between the trimmed V and J ends, which lost 9 bases and 4 bases, there was a span of 9 bases. Written as DNA, the CDR3 is TGTGCCAGTGGGCAGACCACTGAAGCTTTCTTT. Translated: CASGQTTEAFF.

CDR3 residues: CASTPGSGQGDSTNEKLFF. CDR3 nucleotide sequence: TGTGCCAGTACTCCGGGATCGGGACAGGGGGATTCAACTAATGAAAAACTGTTTTTT. J is TRBJ1-4 and V is TRBV19; 11 bases align to TRBD1. The CDR3 is 19 residues long. Germline trimming cut 7 bases from V and 0 bases from J; bases unmatched to any gene: 13. Germline values: CDR1 LNHDA, CDR2 SQIVND (reference sequence).

The rearrangement links TRBV7-9 to TRBJ2-7, with TRBD1 as a possible D gene (5 bases). There are 15 residues in the CDR3. The V gene lost 3 bases and the J gene lost 0 bases, with 12 bases spanning the gap. Germline V CDR1 and CDR2: SEHNR, FQNEAQ (reference sequence). CDR3 residues: CASSLSGALSYEQYF. The CDR3 DNA is TGTGCCAGCAGCTTGTCTGGGGCTCTCTCCTACGAGCAGTACTTC.

In regard to this clone: A junction boundary mismatches the germline segment, possibly from a read error. The V gene is TRBV7-9, the J gene TRBJ1-1; D not resolved. The CDR3 has 12 amino acids. The germline V gene encodes CDR1 SEHNR and CDR2 FQNEAQ (reference sequence). CDR3 amino acids: CSSSLTDYEAFF. For the CDR3, the DNA is TGTTCCAGCAGCTTAACAGATTATGAAGCTTTCTTT.

The chain is built from TRBV18 and TRBJ2-2; a weak D match, TRBD2 (6 bases). Germline lookup yields CDR1 KGHSH and CDR2 LQKENI. Between the trimmed V and J ends, which lost 2 bases and 1 base, there was a span of 8 bases. The CDR3 covers 15 residues. The CDR3 here is CASSPERVNTGELFF. The CDR3 region has the DNA TGTGCCAGCTCACCAGAGCGGGTGAACACCGGGGAGCTGTTTTTT.

This clone was picked up a small number of times. V gene TRBV27 combines with J gene TRBJ1-5; TRBD1 agrees at 9 bases. J was trimmed by 1 base and V by 6 bases; bases with no gene match: 4. This CDR3 region has 15 residues. Germline loops: CDR1 MNHEY, CDR2 SMNVEV (reference sequence). The chain's CDR3 is CASRRDRGSNQPQHF. The CDR3 DNA reads TGTGCCAGCAGACGAGACAGGGGGAGCAATCAGCCCCAGCATTTT.

This clone was recorded once. The CDR3 is CASSPDRGVGGEAFF. As DNA, the CDR3 is TGTGCCAGCAGTCCTGATCGAGGGGTAGGGGGCGAAGCTTTCTTT. V is TRBV6-4 and J is TRBJ1-1; 7 bases are shared with TRBD1. CDR1 and CDR2 from the germline V gene are MRHNA and SNTAGT. Germline trimming cut 5 bases from V and 8 bases from J; bases unmatched to any gene: 14. The CDR3 sequence is 15 residues long.

The rearrangement uses TRBV7-8 and TRBJ2-3; 7 bases agree with TRBD1. The CDR3 totals 15 residues. CDR1 is SGHVS and CDR2 is FQNEAQ in the germline V gene. Trimming took 1 base from V and 2 from J; bases not matched to a gene: 3. CDR3 DNA sequence: TGTGCCAGCAGCTTAGGGCAGGGGGACACAGATACGCAGTATTTT. Its translation is CASSLGQGDTDTQYF.

The rearrangement uses TRBV29-1 and TRBJ1-1; 9 nucleotides match TRBD1. CDR1 is SQVTM, CDR2 ANQGSEA, per germline. Trimming took 4 bases from V and 2 from J; bases not matched to a gene: 5. The length of the CDR3 is 14 residues. This CDR3 is CSVARTGGNTEAFF. In DNA, the CDR3 is TGCAGCGTTGCCAGAACAGGGGGCAACACTGAAGCTTTCTTT.

In nucleotides, the CDR3 is TGCGCCAGCAGCTCATCGGGGGTCGGCACAGATACGCAGTATTTT. Its translation is CASSSSGVGTDTQYF. This chain uses TRBV5-1 with TRBJ2-3; weak D call: TRBD2 (6 bases). The CDR3 consists of 15 residues. CDR1 and CDR2 from the germline V gene are SGHRS and YFSETQ. V was pared by 3 bases and J by 1 base, with 12 bases between.

The V and J genes are TRBV15 and TRBJ2-3, with 9 bases that match TRBD2. The CDR3 runs to 16 residues. Trimming removed 1 base from V and 0 bases from J; junction bases left unmatched: 2. Germline V gene data show CDR1 as LNHNV and CDR2 as YYDKDF (reference sequence). CDR3 DNA sequence: TGTGCCACCAGCAGAGCTAGCGGGGTTAGCACAGATACGCAGTATTTT. This gives the protein CATSRASGVSTDTQYF.

This chain links TRBV10-3 with TRBJ2-3; 7 nucleotides match TRBD1. From germline, CDR1 is ENHRY and CDR2 SYGVKD. This CDR3 contains 15 residues. V lost 7 bases, J lost 1 base, and 8 bases stayed unmatched. CDR3 coding DNA: TGTGCCATCACCCGAGGGGGACAGCGCACAGATACGCAGTATTTT. Translation: CAITRGGQRTDTQYF.

The chain is built from TRBV11-3 and TRBJ2-7; 8 nucleotides match TRBD2. This CDR3 spans 15 amino acids. Germline V lookup: CDR1 SGHNT, CDR2 YENEEA. Unmatched junction bases numbered 4, after V lost 2 bases and J lost 1 base. CDR3 loop: CASSLSAGGSYEQYF. CDR3 in DNA: TGTGCCAGCAGCTTATCGGCGGGGGGTTCCTACGAGCAGTACTTC.

V usage is TRBV7-2 and J usage is TRBJ2-6; TRBD2 is a possible D gene (6 bases). V lost 2 bases and J lost 2, with 10 bases in between. The CDR3 is 16 amino acids. CDR1 is SGHTA, CDR2 FQGNSA, per germline. The CDR3: CASSLFRGTGANVLTF. The CDR3 DNA reads TGTGCCAGCAGCTTATTCCGGGGGACTGGGGCCAACGTCCTGACTTTC.

This sequence joins TRBV7-3 and TRBJ1-1; the D is unclear. Per germline, CDR1 SGHTA and CDR2 FQGTGA. The CDR3 has 13 amino acids. The V end lost 4 bases, the J end lost 4 bases, and 10 bases lay between the germline ends. This chain's CDR3 is CASSSTRGTEAFF. CDR3 in DNA: TGTGCCAGCAGCTCCACCCGGGGCACTGAAGCTTTCTTT.

The chain joins TRBV7-9 to TRBJ2-2; 8 positions match TRBD2. The CDR3 sequence is 14 residues long. V dropped 1 base and J dropped 7; count of bases not matched to a gene: 2. Germline values: CDR1 SEHNR, CDR2 FQNEAQ (reference sequence). CDR3 region: CASSLVLAGGELFF. Written as DNA, the CDR3 is TGTGCCAGCAGCTTAGTTCTAGCGGGCGGGGAGCTGTTTTTT.

The rearrangement links TRBV5-1 to TRBJ2-2, with 7 bases that match TRBD1. J lost 0 bases, V lost 2 bases, and 10 bases had no gene match. Germline CDR1 SGHRS, CDR2 YFSETQ. This CDR3 region has 18 residues. CDR3 sequence (DNA): TGCGCCAGCAGCTTTCCGGGACAGACCTCCGCGAACACCGGGGAGCTGTTTTTT. It encodes CASSFPGQTSANTGELFF.

J is TRBJ1-5 and V is TRBV19; the D gene is possibly TRBD1 (6 bases). V lost 5 bases, J lost 5 bases, and 16 bases lay in between. The CDR3 has 15 residues. Germline V gene sequence: CDR1 LNHDA, CDR2 SQIVND (reference sequence). The CDR3: CASSSGQRTYQPQHF. The CDR3 DNA reads as TGTGCCAGTAGTTCCGGACAGCGAACTTATCAGCCCCAGCATTTT.

The chain uses TRBV7-8 and TRBJ1-2; D possibly corresponds to TRBD1 (6 bases). V gave up 3 bases and J gave up 6 bases, with 23 bases separating them. The CDR3 covers 17 residues. CDR1 is SGHVS and CDR2 is FQNEAQ in the germline V gene. The CDR3: CASSFRVPGHLFHGYTF. CDR3 sequence (DNA): TGTGCCAGCAGCTTCAGGGTCCCGGGACACCTGTTCCATGGCTACACCTTC.

This clone was observed once. The chain links TRBV27 to TRBJ1-2; D remains ambiguous. Germline V gene data show CDR1 as MNHEY and CDR2 as SMNVEV (reference sequence). The V end lost 7 bases, the J end lost 5 bases, and 20 bases lay between the germline ends. This CDR3 has 15 residues. As DNA, the CDR3 is TGTGCCAGCACTAAACAGTCAGTTCCGCCTTATGGCTACACCTTC. Translation: CASTKQSVPPYGYTF.

The chain employs TRBV5-6 and TRBJ2-3; no reliable D call. V dropped 1 base and J dropped 0 bases, with 6 bases sitting between them. The germline V gene encodes CDR1 SGHDT and CDR2 YYEEEE. This CDR3 comprises 14 residues. The CDR3 bases are TGTGCCAGCAGCTTGAGCCGGAGCACAGATACGCAGTATTTT. It translates to CASSLSRSTDTQYF. The complete variable domain, with remaining parts taken from reference TRBV5-6 and TRBJ2-3, reads DAGVTQSPTHLIKTRGQQVTLRCSPKSGHDTVSWYQQALGQGPQFIFQYYEEEERQRGNFPDRFSGHQFPNYSSELNVNALLLGDSALYLCASSLSRSTDTQYFGPGTRLTVL.